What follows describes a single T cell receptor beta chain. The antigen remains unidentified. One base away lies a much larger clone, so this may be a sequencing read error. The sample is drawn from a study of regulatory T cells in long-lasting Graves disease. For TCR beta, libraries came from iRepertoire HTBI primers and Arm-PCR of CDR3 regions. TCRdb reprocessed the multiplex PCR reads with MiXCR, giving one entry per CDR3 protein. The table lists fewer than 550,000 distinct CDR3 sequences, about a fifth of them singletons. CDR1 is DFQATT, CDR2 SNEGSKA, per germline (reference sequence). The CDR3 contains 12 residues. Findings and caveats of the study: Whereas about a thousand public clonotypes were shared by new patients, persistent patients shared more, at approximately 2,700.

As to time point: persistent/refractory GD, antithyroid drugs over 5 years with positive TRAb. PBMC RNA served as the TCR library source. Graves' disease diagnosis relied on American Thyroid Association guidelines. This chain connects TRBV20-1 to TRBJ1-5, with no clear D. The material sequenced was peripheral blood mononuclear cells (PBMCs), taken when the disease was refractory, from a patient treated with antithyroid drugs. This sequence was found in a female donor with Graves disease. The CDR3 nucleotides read TGCAGTGCTAGGGATCTGGATCAGTCCCAGCATTTT. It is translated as CSARDLDQSQHF.